The clone carrying this T cell receptor (beta chain) has more than one count but fewer than ten. Every isolated RNA sample was fully reverse transcribed, so sequencing captured expressed TCRB transcripts. Profiling relied on immunoSEQ multiplex PCR, and the TCRdb table lists in-frame clones only, not all of them. Of 200,000 to 250,000 clones listed, around 9.6% are singletons. This entry comes from a study of beta chain features in type 1 diabetes. This clonotype was obtained from a woman younger than 35 in good health. Sequencing was done on a sample of naive CD4+ T cells from blood.

The DNA for the CDR3 is TGTGCCAGTAAACCGGGACAGGGGGGACAGACCCAGTACTTC. Its translation: CASKPGQGGQTQYF. The chain uses TRBV19 and TRBJ2-5, with 11 bases matching TRBD1. The CDR3 contains 14 residues. Germline-derived CDR1 and CDR2 are LNHDA and SQIVND (reference sequence). V was pared by 7 bases and J by 6 bases, with 7 bases of the junction left unmatched.